The clone carrying this T cell receptor (beta chain) was detected once. Per the original methods: Amplification of reference gene primers was used by the study to estimate nucleated cell counts. Profiling relied on immunoSEQ multiplex PCR, and the TCRdb table lists in-frame clones only, not all of them. For V, J and clone size, that table is used; D and trimming come from the DNA. Of about 240,000 clones in the sample, around 83% were seen once. This record belongs to a study of blood T cell repertoires in COVID-19. The overall study: The United States, Italy and Spain supplied acute and convalescent COVID-19 samples. T cells, B-cell-depleted T cells, or PBMCs supplied cDNA or gDNA.

The CDR3 is made up of 16 amino acids. Germline V CDR1 and CDR2: MGHRA, YSYEKL. The V and J ends lost 0 bases and 0 bases respectively, with 9 bases between them. The clonotype originates from a woman aged 55-70 years with active or convalescent COVID-19. Sequencing used peripheral blood. V gene TRBV4-1 combines with J gene TRBJ1-3; D uncertain. The CDR3 spells CASSQDSAYSGNTIYF. In nucleotides, the CDR3 is TGCGCCAGCAGCCAAGATTCCGCGTACTCTGGAAACACCATATATTTT.